This T cell receptor beta chain was profiled in a study of CD8 T cells in ankylosing spondylitis. TCRdb used MiXCR to reprocess the 5' RACE reads, holding one entry per CDR3 protein. The table shows about 240,000 distinct CDR3 sequences, with approximately 11% occurring only once. This CDR3 comprises 14 residues. V was shortened by 4 bases and J by 5 bases, with 14 bases between the two germline ends. Looked up from germline, CDR1 is WNHNN and CDR2 is SYGVQD (reference sequence). The source material was blood, either unsorted or a sorted T cell fraction (not recorded which). The sequence came from a male donor with ankylosing spondylitis or in good health (not recorded which). This sequence joins TRBV10-1 and TRBJ2-5; D ambiguous. The CDR3 DNA is TGCGCCAGCAGTGCTCCGGGCAGCGAGGAGACCCAGTACTTC. Its translation: CASSAPGSEETQYF.